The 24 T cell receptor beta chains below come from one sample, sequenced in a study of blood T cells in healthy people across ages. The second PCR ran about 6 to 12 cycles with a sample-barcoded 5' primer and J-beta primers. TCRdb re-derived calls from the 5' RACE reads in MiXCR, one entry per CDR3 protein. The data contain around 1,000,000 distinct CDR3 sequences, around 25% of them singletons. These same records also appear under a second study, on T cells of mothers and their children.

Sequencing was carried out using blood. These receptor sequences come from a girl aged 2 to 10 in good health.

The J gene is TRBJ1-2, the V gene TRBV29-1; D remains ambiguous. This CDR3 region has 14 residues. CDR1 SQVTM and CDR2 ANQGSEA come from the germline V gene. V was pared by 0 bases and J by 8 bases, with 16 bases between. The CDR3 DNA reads TGCAGCGTTGAAGAGAACTTTAGGTCGGACGGCTACACCTTC. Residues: CSVEENFRSDGYTF.

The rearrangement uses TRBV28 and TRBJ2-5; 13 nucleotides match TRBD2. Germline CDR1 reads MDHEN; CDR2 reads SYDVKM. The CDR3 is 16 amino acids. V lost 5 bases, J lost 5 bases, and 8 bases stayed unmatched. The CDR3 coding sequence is TGTGCCAGCAGTCAACTAGCGGGAGGGCCGGGGGAGACCCAGTACTTC. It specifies CASSQLAGGPGETQYF.

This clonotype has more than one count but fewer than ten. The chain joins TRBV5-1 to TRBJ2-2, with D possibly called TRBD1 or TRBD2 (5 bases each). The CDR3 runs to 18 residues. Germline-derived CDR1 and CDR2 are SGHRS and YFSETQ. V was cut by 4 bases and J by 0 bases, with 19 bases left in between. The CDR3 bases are TGCGCCAGCAGCGAAGACAGAGGGGCCCCCGCGAACACCGGGGAGCTGTTTTTT. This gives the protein CASSEDRGAPANTGELFF.

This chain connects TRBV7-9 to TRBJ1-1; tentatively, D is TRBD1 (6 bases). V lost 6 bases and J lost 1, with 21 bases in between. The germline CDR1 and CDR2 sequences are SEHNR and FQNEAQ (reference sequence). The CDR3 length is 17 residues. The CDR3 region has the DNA TGTGCCAGCAGTTTTGGAACAGGGACTATTCAGAACACTGAAGCTTTCTTT. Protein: CASSFGTGTIQNTEAFF. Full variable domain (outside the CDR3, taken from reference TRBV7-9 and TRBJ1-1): DTGVSQNPRHKITKRGQNVTFRCDPISEHNRLYWYRQTLGQGPEFLTYFQNEAQLEKSRLLSDRFSAERPKGSFSTLEIQRTEQGDSAMYLCASSFGTGTIQNTEAFFGQGTRLTVV.

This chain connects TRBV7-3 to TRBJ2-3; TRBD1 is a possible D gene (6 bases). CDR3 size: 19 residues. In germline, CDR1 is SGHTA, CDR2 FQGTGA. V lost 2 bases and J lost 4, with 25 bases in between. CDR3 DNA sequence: TGTGCCAGCAGCTTAGTATCCCTGGTGGTGGGACACTCCTCAGATACGCAGTATTTT. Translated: CASSLVSLVVGHSSDTQYF. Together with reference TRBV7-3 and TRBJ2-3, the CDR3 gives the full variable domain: GAGVSQTPSNKVTEKGKYVELRCDPISGHTALYWYRQSLGQGPEFLIYFQGTGAADDSGLPNDRFFAVRPEGSVSTLKIQRTERGDSAVYLCASSLVSLVVGHSSDTQYFGPGTRLTVL.

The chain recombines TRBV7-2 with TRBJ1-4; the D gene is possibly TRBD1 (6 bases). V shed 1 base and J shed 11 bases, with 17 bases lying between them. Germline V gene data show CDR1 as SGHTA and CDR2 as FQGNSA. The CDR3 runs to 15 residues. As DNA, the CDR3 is TGTGCCAGCAGCTTAGTTGCAGGGGCGCTTCCGAAACTGTTTTTT. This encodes CASSLVAGALPKLFF. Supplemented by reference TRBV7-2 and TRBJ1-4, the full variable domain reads GAGVSQSPSNKVTEKGKDVELRCDPISGHTALYWYRQSLGQGLEFLIYFQGNSAPDKSGLPSDRFSAERTGGSVSTLTIQRTQQEDSAVYLCASSLVAGALPKLFFGSGTQLSVL.

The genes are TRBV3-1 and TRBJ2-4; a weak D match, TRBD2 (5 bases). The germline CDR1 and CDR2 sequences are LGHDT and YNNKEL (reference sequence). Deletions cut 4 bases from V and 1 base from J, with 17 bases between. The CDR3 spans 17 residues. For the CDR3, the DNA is TGTGCCAGCAGCCTTGTTTACCCGGGGTACGCCAAAAACATTCAGTACTTC. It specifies CASSLVYPGYAKNIQYF.

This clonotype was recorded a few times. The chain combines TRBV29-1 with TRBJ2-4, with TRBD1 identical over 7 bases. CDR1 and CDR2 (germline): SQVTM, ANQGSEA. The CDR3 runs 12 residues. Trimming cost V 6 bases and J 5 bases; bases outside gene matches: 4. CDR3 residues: CSVSGTENIQYF. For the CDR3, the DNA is TGCAGCGTATCCGGGACAGAAAACATTCAGTACTTC.

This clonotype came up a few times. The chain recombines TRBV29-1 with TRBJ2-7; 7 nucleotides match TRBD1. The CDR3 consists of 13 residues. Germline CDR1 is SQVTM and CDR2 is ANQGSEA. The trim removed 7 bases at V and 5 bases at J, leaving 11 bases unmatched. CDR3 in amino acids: CSALQGNRNEQYF. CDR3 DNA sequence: TGCAGCGCCTTACAGGGGAATCGGAACGAGCAGTACTTC.

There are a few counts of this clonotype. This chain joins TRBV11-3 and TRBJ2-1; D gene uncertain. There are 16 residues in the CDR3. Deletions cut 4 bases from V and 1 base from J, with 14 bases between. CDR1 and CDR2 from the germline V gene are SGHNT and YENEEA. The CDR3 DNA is TGTGCCAGCAGCTCCCCCGTGGGTTCTTCCTACAATGAGCAGTTCTTC. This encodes CASSSPVGSSYNEQFF.

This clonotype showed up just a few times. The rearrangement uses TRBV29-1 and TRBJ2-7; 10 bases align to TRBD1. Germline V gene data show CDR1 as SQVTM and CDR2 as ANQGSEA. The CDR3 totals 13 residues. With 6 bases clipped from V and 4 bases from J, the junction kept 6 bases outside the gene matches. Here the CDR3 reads CSVGQGETYEQYF. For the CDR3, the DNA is TGCAGCGTCGGACAGGGGGAGACGTACGAGCAGTACTTC.

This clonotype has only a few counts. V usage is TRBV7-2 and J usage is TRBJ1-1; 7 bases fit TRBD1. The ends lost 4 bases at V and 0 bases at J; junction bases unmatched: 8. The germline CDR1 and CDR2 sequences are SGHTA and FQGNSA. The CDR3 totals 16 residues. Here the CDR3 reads CASSWDRVSLNTEAFF. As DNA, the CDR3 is TGTGCCAGCAGCTGGGACAGAGTCTCCTTGAACACTGAAGCTTTCTTT. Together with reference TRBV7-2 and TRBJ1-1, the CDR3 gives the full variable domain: GAGVSQSPSNKVTEKGKDVELRCDPISGHTALYWYRQSLGQGLEFLIYFQGNSAPDKSGLPSDRFSAERTGGSVSTLTIQRTQQEDSAVYLCASSWDRVSLNTEAFFGQGTRLTVV.

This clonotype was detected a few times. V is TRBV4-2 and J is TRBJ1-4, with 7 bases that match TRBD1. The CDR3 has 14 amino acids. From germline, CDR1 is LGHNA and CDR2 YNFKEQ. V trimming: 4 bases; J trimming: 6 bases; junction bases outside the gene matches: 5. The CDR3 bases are TGTGCCAGCAGCCGGGACAGTGAAGATGAAAAACTGTTTTTT. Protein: CASSRDSEDEKLFF.

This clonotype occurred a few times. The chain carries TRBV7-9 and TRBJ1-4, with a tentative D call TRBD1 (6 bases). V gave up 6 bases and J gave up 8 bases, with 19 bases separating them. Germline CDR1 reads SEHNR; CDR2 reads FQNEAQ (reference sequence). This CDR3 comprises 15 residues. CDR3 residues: CASRPNRDTTEKLFF. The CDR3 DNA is TGTGCCAGCAGACCAAACCGGGACACTACAGAAAAACTGTTTTTT. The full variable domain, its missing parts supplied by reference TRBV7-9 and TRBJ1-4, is DTGVSQNPRHKITKRGQNVTFRCDPISEHNRLYWYRQTLGQGPEFLTYFQNEAQLEKSRLLSDRFSAERPKGSFSTLEIQRTEQGDSAMYLCASRPNRDTTEKLFFGSGTQLSVL.

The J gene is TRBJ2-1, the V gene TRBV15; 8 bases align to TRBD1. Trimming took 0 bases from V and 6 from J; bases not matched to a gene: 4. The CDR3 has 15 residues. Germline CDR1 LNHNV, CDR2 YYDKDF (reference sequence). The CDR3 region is CATSRDVTGGNEQFF. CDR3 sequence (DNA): TGTGCCACCAGCAGAGACGTCACAGGGGGCAATGAGCAGTTCTTC. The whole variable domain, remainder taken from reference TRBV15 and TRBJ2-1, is DAMVIQNPRYQVTQFGKPVTLSCSQTLNHNVMYWYQQKSSQAPKLLFHYYDKDFNNEADTPDNFQSRRPNTSFCFLDIRSPGLGDTAMYLCATSRDVTGGNEQFFGPGTRLTVL.

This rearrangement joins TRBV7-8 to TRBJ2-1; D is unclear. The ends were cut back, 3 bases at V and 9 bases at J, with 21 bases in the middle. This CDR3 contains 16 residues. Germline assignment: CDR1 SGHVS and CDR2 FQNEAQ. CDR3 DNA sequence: TGTGCCAGCAGCTTGTATGGCGAGCTACCTCCTAGTGAGCAGTTCTTC. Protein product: CASSLYGELPPSEQFF.

CDR3 sequence reads: CATLLGATDTQYF. In DNA form, the CDR3 reads TGTGCCACACTCCTAGGGGCCACAGATACGCAGTATTTT. The V call is TRBV2, the J call TRBJ2-3; a possible D gene is TRBD1 (5 bases). V was clipped by 10 bases and J by 2 bases, with 13 bases between them. From germline, CDR1 is SNHLY and CDR2 FYNNEI. This CDR3 region has 13 residues.

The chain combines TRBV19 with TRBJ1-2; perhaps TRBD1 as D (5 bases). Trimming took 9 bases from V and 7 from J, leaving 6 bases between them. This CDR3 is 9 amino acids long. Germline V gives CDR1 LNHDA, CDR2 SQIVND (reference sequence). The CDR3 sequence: CASGAGYTF. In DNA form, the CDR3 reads TGTGCCAGCGGGGCTGGCTACACCTTC.

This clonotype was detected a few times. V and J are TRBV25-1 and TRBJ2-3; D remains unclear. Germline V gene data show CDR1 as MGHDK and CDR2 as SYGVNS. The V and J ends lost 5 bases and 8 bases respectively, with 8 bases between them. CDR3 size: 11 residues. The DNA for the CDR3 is TGTGCCAGCAGTAGTTCCCGTACGCAGTATTTT. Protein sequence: CASSSSRTQYF.

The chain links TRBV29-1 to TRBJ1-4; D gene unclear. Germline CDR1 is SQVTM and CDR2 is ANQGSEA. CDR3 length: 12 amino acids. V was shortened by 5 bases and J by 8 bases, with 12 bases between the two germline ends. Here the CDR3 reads CSVMQDGEKLFF. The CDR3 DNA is TGCAGCGTTATGCAGGATGGGGAAAAACTGTTTTTT.

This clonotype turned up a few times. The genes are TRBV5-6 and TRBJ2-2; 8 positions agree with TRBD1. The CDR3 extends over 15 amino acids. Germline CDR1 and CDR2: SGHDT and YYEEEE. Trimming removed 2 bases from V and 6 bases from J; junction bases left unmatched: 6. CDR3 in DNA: TGTGCCAGCAGCTTCGACAGGGGTCTAGCCGGGGAGCTGTTTTTT. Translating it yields CASSFDRGLAGELFF.

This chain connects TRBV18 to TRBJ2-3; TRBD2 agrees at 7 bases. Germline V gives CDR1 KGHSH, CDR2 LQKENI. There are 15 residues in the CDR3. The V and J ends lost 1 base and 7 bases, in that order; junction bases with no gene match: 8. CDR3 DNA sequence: TGTGCCAGCTCACCACTCGGGGAGGGCTCTAATACGCAGTATTTT. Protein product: CASSPLGEGSNTQYF.

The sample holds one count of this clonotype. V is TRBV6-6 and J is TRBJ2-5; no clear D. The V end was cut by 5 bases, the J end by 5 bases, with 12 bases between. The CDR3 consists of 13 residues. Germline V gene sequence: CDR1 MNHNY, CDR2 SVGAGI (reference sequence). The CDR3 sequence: CASSTKHSETQYF. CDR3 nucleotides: TGTGCCAGCAGTACGAAACACTCGGAGACCCAGTACTTC.

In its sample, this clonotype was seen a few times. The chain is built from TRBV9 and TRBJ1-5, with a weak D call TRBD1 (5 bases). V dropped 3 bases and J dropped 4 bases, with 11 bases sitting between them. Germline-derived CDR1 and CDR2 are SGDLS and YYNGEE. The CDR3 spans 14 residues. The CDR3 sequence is CASSAQGGNQPQHF. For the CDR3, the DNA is TGTGCCAGCAGCGCTCAGGGTGGAAATCAGCCCCAGCATTTT.